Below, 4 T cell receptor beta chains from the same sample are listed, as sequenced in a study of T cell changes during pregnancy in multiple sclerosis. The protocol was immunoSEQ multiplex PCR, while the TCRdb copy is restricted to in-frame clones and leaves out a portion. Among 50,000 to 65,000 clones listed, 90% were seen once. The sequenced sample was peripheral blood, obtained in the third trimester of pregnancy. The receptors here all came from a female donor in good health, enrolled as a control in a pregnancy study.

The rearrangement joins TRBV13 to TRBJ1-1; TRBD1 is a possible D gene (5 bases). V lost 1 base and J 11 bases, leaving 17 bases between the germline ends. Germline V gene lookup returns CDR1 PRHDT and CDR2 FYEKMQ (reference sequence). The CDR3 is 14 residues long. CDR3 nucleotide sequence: TGTGCCAGCAGCTTAGAGGGGCGGCAGGGTAGGGCTTTCTTT. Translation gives CASSLEGRQGRAFF.

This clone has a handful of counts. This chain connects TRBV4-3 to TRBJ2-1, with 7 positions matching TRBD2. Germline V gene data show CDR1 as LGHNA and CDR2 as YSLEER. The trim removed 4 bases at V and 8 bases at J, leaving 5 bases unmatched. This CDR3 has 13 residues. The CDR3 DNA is TGCGCCAGCAGCCGGGAGGGGTGGGATGAGCAGTTCTTC. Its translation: CASSREGWDEQFF.

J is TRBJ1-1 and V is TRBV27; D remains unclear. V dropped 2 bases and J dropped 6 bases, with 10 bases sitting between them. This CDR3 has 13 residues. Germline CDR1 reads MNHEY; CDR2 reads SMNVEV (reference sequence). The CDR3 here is CASSLSGSAEAFF. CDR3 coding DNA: TGTGCCAGCAGTTTAAGCGGGAGTGCTGAAGCTTTCTTT.

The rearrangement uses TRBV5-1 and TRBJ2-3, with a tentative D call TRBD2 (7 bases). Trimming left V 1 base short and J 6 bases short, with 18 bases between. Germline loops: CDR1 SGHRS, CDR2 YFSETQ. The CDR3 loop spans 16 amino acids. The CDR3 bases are TGCGCCAGCAGCTTGACTGCGGGGGCCAAGCTGGATACGCAGTATTTT. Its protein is CASSLTAGAKLDTQYF.